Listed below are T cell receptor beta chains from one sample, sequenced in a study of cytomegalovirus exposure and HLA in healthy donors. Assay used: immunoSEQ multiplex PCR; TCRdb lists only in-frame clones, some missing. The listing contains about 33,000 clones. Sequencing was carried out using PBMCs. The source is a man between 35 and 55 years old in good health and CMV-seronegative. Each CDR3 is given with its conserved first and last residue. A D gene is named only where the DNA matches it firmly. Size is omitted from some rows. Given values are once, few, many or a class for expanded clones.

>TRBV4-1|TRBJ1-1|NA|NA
TGCGCCAGCAGCCAAAATCCCTCCCGGACTGAAGCTTTCTTT
CASSQNPSRTEAFF
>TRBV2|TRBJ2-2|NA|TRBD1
TGTGCCAGCACCCCGCAGGGGGCGGACAACACCGGGGAGCTGTTTTTT
CASTPQGADNTGELFF
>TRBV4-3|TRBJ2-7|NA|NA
TGCGCCAGCAGCCAAGGATGGCGGGCAGAAGGATACGAGCAGTACTTC
CASSQGWRAEGYEQYF
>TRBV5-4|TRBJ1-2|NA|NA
TGTGCCAGCAGCTTGGGTTGGGGGGTGAACTATGGCTACACCTTC
CASSLGWGVNYGYTF
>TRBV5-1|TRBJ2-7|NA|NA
TGCGCCAGCAGCTTGGGGCAGGGGACACAGCAGTACTTC
CASSLGQGTQQYF
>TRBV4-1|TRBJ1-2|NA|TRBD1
TGCGCCAGCAGCCTGACAGGGGCCGGCTACACCTTC
CASSLTGAGYTF
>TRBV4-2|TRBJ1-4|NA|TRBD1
TGTGCCAGCAGCCAAGATCCCAGACAGGGTAATGAAAAACTGTTTTTT
CASSQDPRQGNEKLFF
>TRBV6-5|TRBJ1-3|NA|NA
TGTGCCAGCACTAGCTCTGGAAACACCATATATTTT
CASTSSGNTIYF
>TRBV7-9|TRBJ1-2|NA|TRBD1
TGTGCCAGCAGCTTAGGGACAGGAAACTATGGCTACACCTTC
CASSLGTGNYGYTF
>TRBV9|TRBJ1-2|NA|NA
TGTGCCAGCAGCCCCCTGGGAGGGTATGGCTACACCTTC
CASSPLGGYGYTF
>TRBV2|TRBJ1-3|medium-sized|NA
TGTGCCAGCAGTGAAGAGCACTCTGGAAACACCATATATTTT
CASSEEHSGNTIYF
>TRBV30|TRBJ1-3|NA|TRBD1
TGTGCCTGGGGGGGACAGGGGGGCGGAAACACCATATATTTT
CAWGGQGGGNTIYF